Listed below are T cell receptor beta chains from one sample, sequenced in a study of blood T cell repertoires in COVID-19. Generated by immunoSEQ multiplex PCR, the TCRdb table keeps only in-frame clones and is missing some. The table records over 130,000 clones, about 86% of them present only once. Sequenced material: peripheral blood. These receptors all come from a man between 65 and 80 years old with acute or convalescent COVID-19. Both conserved end residues are part of each CDR3. The D gene is left open where the match is weak. Some rows mark clone size as missing; the rest say once, few, many or name a class of expanded clone.

abundance: NA; d_gene: TRBD1; v_gene: TRBV3-1/TRBV3-2; j_gene: TRBJ2-7; CDR3nt: TGTGCCAGCAGCCAAGAAGACAGGGGGTTCGAGCAGTACTTC; CDR3aa: CASSQEDRGFEQYF
abundance: once; d_gene: TRBD2; v_gene: TRBV9; j_gene: TRBJ2-1; CDR3nt: TGTGCCAGCAGCCCCCGGCCTAGCGGGAAGCAGTTCTTC; CDR3aa: CASSPRPSGKQFF
abundance: once; d_gene: NA; v_gene: TRBV28; j_gene: TRBJ2-2; CDR3nt: TGTGCCAGCAGGTTAGCGGTGGCGAACACCGGGGAGCTGTTTTTT; CDR3aa: CASRLAVANTGELFF
abundance: NA; d_gene: NA; v_gene: TRBV7-8; j_gene: TRBJ1-5; CDR3nt: TGTGCCAGCAGCTTAGGCACGGTCAATCAGCCCCAGCATTTT; CDR3aa: CASSLGTVNQPQHF
abundance: NA; d_gene: TRBD2; v_gene: TRBV11-1; j_gene: TRBJ2-1; CDR3nt: TGTGCCAGCAGCGACCGTCTAGCGGGAGGGAAGCAGTTCTTC; CDR3aa: CASSDRLAGGKQFF
abundance: NA; d_gene: NA; v_gene: TRBV5-4; j_gene: TRBJ1-4; CDR3nt: TGTGCCAGCAGCGAACAGGGTCGGAACGAAAAACTGTTTTTT; CDR3aa: CASSEQGRNEKLFF
abundance: NA; d_gene: NA; v_gene: TRBV7-9; j_gene: TRBJ2-3; CDR3nt: TGTGCTCTAACAGGGAGTGGGACAGATACGCAGTATTTT; CDR3aa: CALTGSGTDTQYF
abundance: NA; d_gene: TRBD1; v_gene: TRBV5-1; j_gene: TRBJ1-1; CDR3nt: TGCGCCAGCAGCCCGGGACAGGGGGCCACTGAAGCTTTCTTT; CDR3aa: CASSPGQGATEAFF
abundance: NA; d_gene: NA; v_gene: TRBV7-8; j_gene: TRBJ2-1; CDR3nt: TGTGCCAGCAGCTTACAAGGGGGGGAGGGAGATGAGCAGTTCTTC; CDR3aa: CASSLQGGEGDEQFF
abundance: NA; d_gene: TRBD1; v_gene: TRBV18; j_gene: TRBJ2-7; CDR3nt: TGTGCCAGCTCAACGGCCGGGACAGGGAACCACGAGCAGTACTTC; CDR3aa: CASSTAGTGNHEQYF
abundance: NA; d_gene: TRBD2; v_gene: TRBV4-2; j_gene: TRBJ2-2; CDR3nt: TGTGCCAGCAGCCAACTCGGGACTAGCGGGACCGGGGAGCTGTTTTTT; CDR3aa: CASSQLGTSGTGELFF
abundance: NA; d_gene: TRBD1; v_gene: TRBV7-8; j_gene: TRBJ1-2; CDR3nt: TGTGCCAGCAGCCAGGGGGGCAGGGGGCAATCGGGCTATGGCTACACCTTC; CDR3aa: CASSQGGRGQSGYGYTF
abundance: NA; d_gene: NA; v_gene: TRBV11-2; j_gene: TRBJ2-3; CDR3nt: TGTGCCAGCAGCCCGGTAGATACGCAGTATTTT; CDR3aa: CASSPVDTQYF
abundance: NA; d_gene: NA; v_gene: TRBV15; j_gene: TRBJ2-1; CDR3nt: TGTGCCACCAGCAGCCCCCGGGGACTTCGCCTACGTAACTACAATGAGCAGTTCTTC; CDR3aa: CATSSPRGLRLRNYNEQFF
abundance: NA; d_gene: NA; v_gene: TRBV12-3/TRBV12-4; j_gene: TRBJ1-1; CDR3nt: TGTGCCAGCAGTTTCACCGGGGACACTGAAGCTTTCTTT; CDR3aa: CASSFTGDTEAFF
abundance: NA; d_gene: NA; v_gene: TRBV12-2; j_gene: TRBJ2-7; CDR3nt: TGTGCAAGTCGCTTAATGCTAGCGGGCCGAACCGGTGGGACCTACGAGCAGTACTTC; CDR3aa: CASRLMLAGRTGGTYEQYF
abundance: NA; d_gene: TRBD1; v_gene: TRBV6-2/TRBV6-3; j_gene: TRBJ2-7; CDR3nt: TGTGCCAGCAGCCCAGGACAGGTTCTATACGAGCAGTACTTC; CDR3aa: CASSPGQVLYEQYF
abundance: NA; d_gene: TRBD1; v_gene: TRBV5-1; j_gene: TRBJ1-1; CDR3nt: TGCGCCAGCAGCTTCAGGACAGGAATGAACACTGAAGCTTTCTTT; CDR3aa: CASSFRTGMNTEAFF
abundance: NA; d_gene: TRBD2; v_gene: TRBV18; j_gene: TRBJ2-7; CDR3nt: TGTGCCAGCTCACCAAAGGCCCTAGCGGGAGCCTACGAGCAGTACTTC; CDR3aa: CASSPKALAGAYEQYF
abundance: NA; d_gene: TRBD2; v_gene: TRBV30; j_gene: TRBJ2-7; CDR3nt: TGTGCCTGGCAGTGGGCGGGAGGGAACGAGCAGTACTTC; CDR3aa: CAWQWAGGNEQYF
abundance: once; d_gene: NA; v_gene: TRBV5-1; j_gene: TRBJ1-6; CDR3nt: TGCGCCAGCAGATCCGGGGAGGATGGGGGTTCACCCCTCCACTTT; CDR3aa: CASRSGEDGGSPLHF
abundance: NA; d_gene: TRBD2; v_gene: TRBV10-3; j_gene: TRBJ2-3; CDR3nt: TGTGCCATCAGTGAGTCAAGGACTAGAACAGATACGCAGTATTTT; CDR3aa: CAISESRTRTDTQYF
abundance: NA; d_gene: TRBD2; v_gene: TRBV6-2/TRBV6-3; j_gene: TRBJ2-3; CDR3nt: TGTGCCAGCAGTTTCCAGGCGGGAGGGCCGGGGGCGCAGTATTTT; CDR3aa: CASSFQAGGPGAQYF
abundance: NA; d_gene: NA; v_gene: TRBV19; j_gene: TRBJ2-7; CDR3nt: TGTGCCAGTAGTTTTGGGGCAGAGGCCTACGAGCAGTACTTC; CDR3aa: CASSFGAEAYEQYF
abundance: NA; d_gene: TRBD2; v_gene: TRBV5-1; j_gene: TRBJ2-7; CDR3nt: TGCGCCAGCAGCAGAATCGGGACTAGCGGGAGTACACCCTACGAGCAGTACTTC; CDR3aa: CASSRIGTSGSTPYEQYF
abundance: few; d_gene: NA; v_gene: TRBV9; j_gene: TRBJ1-6; CDR3nt: TGTGCCAGCAGCGTAGAAGGGAGCTCCTATAATTCACCCCTCCACTTT; CDR3aa: CASSVEGSSYNSPLHF
abundance: NA; d_gene: TRBD2; v_gene: TRBV5-1; j_gene: TRBJ2-2; CDR3nt: TGCGCCAGCAGCTTGGTAGCGGGAGGCACCGGGGAGCTGTTTTTT; CDR3aa: CASSLVAGGTGELFF
abundance: NA; d_gene: TRBD2; v_gene: TRBV6-5; j_gene: TRBJ2-2; CDR3nt: TGTGCCAGTCGGGGGGTTGGCACCGGGGAGCTGTTTTTT; CDR3aa: CASRGVGTGELFF
abundance: NA; d_gene: NA; v_gene: TRBV7-8; j_gene: TRBJ2-7; CDR3nt: TGTGCCAGCAGCCCGTCTATCTCCTACGAGCAGTACTTC; CDR3aa: CASSPSISYEQYF
abundance: NA; d_gene: NA; v_gene: TRBV3-1/TRBV3-2; j_gene: TRBJ2-4; CDR3nt: TGTGCCAGCAGCCTCCTAGCCAAAAACATTCAGTACTTC; CDR3aa: CASSLLAKNIQYF
abundance: NA; d_gene: TRBD2; v_gene: TRBV18; j_gene: TRBJ2-7; CDR3nt: TGTGCCAGCTCACCAAGGACTAGCGGGAGGTACGAGCAGTACTTC; CDR3aa: CASSPRTSGRYEQYF
abundance: NA; d_gene: TRBD2; v_gene: TRBV7-2; j_gene: TRBJ2-1; CDR3nt: TGTGCCAGCAGCTTAGACAGCGGGAGCTATGAGCAGTTCTTC; CDR3aa: CASSLDSGSYEQFF
abundance: NA; d_gene: NA; v_gene: TRBV19; j_gene: TRBJ1-1; CDR3nt: TGTGCCAGTAGTCCACCGACAGGATCCCGCCACACTGAAGCTTTCTTT; CDR3aa: CASSPPTGSRHTEAFF
abundance: NA; d_gene: NA; v_gene: TRBV7-2; j_gene: TRBJ2-6; CDR3nt: TGTGCCAGCAGCACTGGCTCTGGGGCCAACGTCCTGACTTTC; CDR3aa: CASSTGSGANVLTF
abundance: NA; d_gene: NA; v_gene: TRBV7-9; j_gene: TRBJ2-2; CDR3nt: TGTGCCAGCAGCTTAGGTCTCGCGAACACCGGGGAGCTGTTTTTT; CDR3aa: CASSLGLANTGELFF
abundance: few; d_gene: TRBD2; v_gene: TRBV27; j_gene: TRBJ2-3; CDR3nt: TGTGCCAGCAGTTTAGGGGCGGGAGGGCGGTCCGATACGCAGTATTTT; CDR3aa: CASSLGAGGRSDTQYF
abundance: NA; d_gene: NA; v_gene: TRBV6-5; j_gene: TRBJ2-7; CDR3nt: TGTGCCAGCAGTTACTCGAGCGAGCAGTACTTC; CDR3aa: CASSYSSEQYF
abundance: NA; d_gene: TRBD2; v_gene: TRBV9; j_gene: TRBJ2-7; CDR3nt: TGTGCCAGCAGCGTGGCAGGGAGGGACGAGCAGTACTTC; CDR3aa: CASSVAGRDEQYF
abundance: NA; d_gene: NA; v_gene: TRBV4-2; j_gene: TRBJ2-7; CDR3nt: TGTGCCAGCAGCCAAGTGGGTGACTTTATGTACGAGCAGTACTTC; CDR3aa: CASSQVGDFMYEQYF
abundance: NA; d_gene: TRBD2; v_gene: TRBV3-1/TRBV3-2; j_gene: TRBJ2-1; CDR3nt: TGTGCCAGCAGCCAAGATACTAGCGGGAGGGCCGGGAATGAGCAGTTCTTC; CDR3aa: CASSQDTSGRAGNEQFF
abundance: NA; d_gene: NA; v_gene: TRBV11-2; j_gene: TRBJ2-1; CDR3nt: TGTGCCAGCAGCTTAGATCCGGGGGATGAGCAGTTCTTC; CDR3aa: CASSLDPGDEQFF
abundance: NA; d_gene: NA; v_gene: TRBV27; j_gene: TRBJ2-1; CDR3nt: TGTGCCAGCAGTTTCCCGCGAGGGGGGGTCAATGAGCAGTTCTTC; CDR3aa: CASSFPRGGVNEQFF
abundance: NA; d_gene: TRBD1; v_gene: TRBV28; j_gene: TRBJ2-6; CDR3nt: TGTGCCAGCAGTTTACGTACGTGGACAGGGGGCCAGTCCTCTGGGGCCAACGTCCTGACTTTC; CDR3aa: CASSLRTWTGGQSSGANVLTF
abundance: NA; d_gene: TRBD1; v_gene: TRBV28; j_gene: TRBJ2-4; CDR3nt: TGTGCCAGCAGTACTCCTGGACAGGCCGTAGCCAAAAACATTCAGTACTTC; CDR3aa: CASSTPGQAVAKNIQYF
abundance: NA; d_gene: TRBD1; v_gene: TRBV5-1; j_gene: TRBJ1-4; CDR3nt: TGCGCCAGCAGCTTGGCCACAGGGACAGGGAATGAAAAACTGTTTTTT; CDR3aa: CASSLATGTGNEKLFF
abundance: once; d_gene: TRBD1; v_gene: TRBV7-9; j_gene: TRBJ2-6; CDR3nt: TGTGCCAGCAGCTTAGTGGGACAGGGGGCGTCTGGGGCCAACGTCCTGACTTTC; CDR3aa: CASSLVGQGASGANVLTF
abundance: once; d_gene: NA; v_gene: TRBV4-1; j_gene: TRBJ2-1; CDR3nt: TGCGCCAGCAGCCTGCCGAACAGAGATGAGCAGTTCTTC; CDR3aa: CASSLPNRDEQFF
abundance: NA; d_gene: TRBD2; v_gene: TRBV7-6; j_gene: TRBJ2-3; CDR3nt: TGTGCCAGCAGCCAGGGACTAGCGGGGACCACAGATACGCAGTATTTT; CDR3aa: CASSQGLAGTTDTQYF
abundance: few; d_gene: NA; v_gene: TRBV2; j_gene: TRBJ2-7; CDR3nt: TGTGCCAGCACAGGGAACTACGAGCAGTACTTC; CDR3aa: CASTGNYEQYF
abundance: once; d_gene: TRBD1; v_gene: TRBV6-5; j_gene: TRBJ2-7; CDR3nt: TGTGCCAGCAAGGACAGGGGAACCTCCTACGAGCAGTACTTC; CDR3aa: CASKDRGTSYEQYF
abundance: NA; d_gene: NA; v_gene: TRBV2; j_gene: TRBJ2-5; CDR3nt: TGTGCCAGCAGTGAAGTCAGGGGCGTCCAAGAGACCCAGTACTTC; CDR3aa: CASSEVRGVQETQYF
abundance: NA; d_gene: NA; v_gene: TRBV19; j_gene: TRBJ2-7; CDR3nt: TGTGCCAGTAGTATCTCGACAGCCTACGAGCAGTACTTC; CDR3aa: CASSISTAYEQYF
abundance: NA; d_gene: NA; v_gene: TRBV6-5; j_gene: TRBJ2-1; CDR3nt: TGTGCCAGCCTCGTAGGGGCCCGTACCTACAATGAGCAGTTCTTC; CDR3aa: CASLVGARTYNEQFF
abundance: NA; d_gene: TRBD1; v_gene: TRBV19; j_gene: TRBJ1-1; CDR3nt: TGTGCCAGTAGGGCGACAGGGGGGAACACTGAAGCTTTCTTT; CDR3aa: CASRATGGNTEAFF
abundance: NA; d_gene: TRBD2; v_gene: TRBV20-1; j_gene: TRBJ2-7; CDR3nt: TGCAGTGCTAGTAGCGGGAGGGCCCAGGAAGAGCAGTACTTC; CDR3aa: CSASSGRAQEEQYF
abundance: NA; d_gene: TRBD1; v_gene: TRBV2; j_gene: TRBJ1-1; CDR3nt: TGTGCCAGCAGTGAGGGGGACAGAATCACTGAAGCTTTCTTT; CDR3aa: CASSEGDRITEAFF
abundance: once; d_gene: TRBD1; v_gene: TRBV29-1; j_gene: TRBJ1-1; CDR3nt: TGCAGCGTCGACCGCAACAGGGGAATGAACACTGAAGCTTTCTTT; CDR3aa: CSVDRNRGMNTEAFF
abundance: NA; d_gene: NA; v_gene: TRBV5-1; j_gene: TRBJ2-7; CDR3nt: TGCGCCAGCAGCTTGGCCAAAGACTACTCCTACGAGCAGTACTTC; CDR3aa: CASSLAKDYSYEQYF
abundance: NA; d_gene: TRBD2; v_gene: TRBV19; j_gene: TRBJ2-1; CDR3nt: TGTGCCAGTAGTTTGGGACTAGCGAACAATGAGCAGTTCTTC; CDR3aa: CASSLGLANNEQFF